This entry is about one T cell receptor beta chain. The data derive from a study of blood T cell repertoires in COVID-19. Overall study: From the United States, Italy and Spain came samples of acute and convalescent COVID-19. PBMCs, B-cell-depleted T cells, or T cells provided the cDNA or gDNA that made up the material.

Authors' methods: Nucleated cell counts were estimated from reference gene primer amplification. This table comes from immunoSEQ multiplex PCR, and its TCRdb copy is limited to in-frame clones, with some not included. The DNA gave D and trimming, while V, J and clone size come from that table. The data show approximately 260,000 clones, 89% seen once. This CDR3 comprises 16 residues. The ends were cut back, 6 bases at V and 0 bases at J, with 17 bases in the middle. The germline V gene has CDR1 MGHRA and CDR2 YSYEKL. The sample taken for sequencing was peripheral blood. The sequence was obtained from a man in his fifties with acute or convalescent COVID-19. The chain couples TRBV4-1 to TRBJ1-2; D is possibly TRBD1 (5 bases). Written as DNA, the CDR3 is TGCGCCAGCAGACCTCAACCGACAGCAACTAACTATGGCTACACCTTC. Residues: CASRPQPTATNYGYTF.